This T cell receptor (beta chain) is from a study of T cell responses to AZD1222 COVID-19 vaccine. Germline values: CDR1 DFQATT, CDR2 SNEGSKA (reference sequence). The CDR3 consists of 11 residues. V was shortened by 6 bases and J by 0 bases, with 6 bases between the two germline ends. Assay used: immunoSEQ multiplex PCR; TCRdb lists only in-frame clones, some missing. The data contain about 160,000 clones, approximately 90% of them seen just once; the ten biggest clones take up approximately 4.8%. The receptor was isolated from an adult in good health. The genes are TRBV20-1 and TRBJ2-7; D remains unclear. The specimen comprised peripheral blood, sampled on day 0 of AZD1222 vaccination. DNA of the CDR3: TGCAGTGCGGCTAGCTCCTACGAGCAGTACTTC. Translation gives CSAASSYEQYF.